These 24 T cell receptor beta chains originate from one sample sequenced in a study of CD8 T cells in ankylosing spondylitis. A single record per CDR3 protein comes from TCRdb applying MiXCR to the 5' RACE reads. This sample yields about 150,000 distinct CDR3 sequences, of which 40% to 50% are seen a single time; about 15% belongs to the top ten. The specimen sequenced was synovial fluid, either unsorted or a sorted T cell fraction (not recorded which). All receptors derive from a male donor with ankylosing spondylitis.

This clonotype was found a few times. The rearrangement links TRBV12-3 or TRBV12-4 to TRBJ2-3; TRBD1 might be the D (6 bases). V was trimmed by 6 bases and J by 6 bases, leaving 19 bases between them. The CDR3 contains 15 residues. CDR3 residues: CASRPSRDTSDTQYF. As DNA, the CDR3 is TGTGCCAGCAGACCTTCACGGGACACCTCGGATACGCAGTATTTT.

The chain combines TRBV4-3 with TRBJ2-7; 8 bases map to TRBD2. V shed 3 bases and J 3 bases; nucleotides not matched to a gene: 7. Germline V lookup: CDR1 LGHNA, CDR2 YSLEER. The CDR3 extends over 15 amino acids. CDR3 amino acids: CASSQGPTSGYEQYF. The DNA of the CDR3 is TGCGCCAGCAGCCAGGGTCCAACTAGCGGCTACGAGCAGTACTTC.

This clonotype was seen a few times. The rearrangement uses TRBV7-9 and TRBJ2-7; 7 nucleotides agree with TRBD2. CDR1 is SEHNR, CDR2 FQNEAQ, per germline (reference sequence). This CDR3 is 15 amino acids long. V gave up 8 bases and J gave up 4 bases; unmatched junction bases: 14. CDR3 DNA sequence: TGTGCCAGCGTGGTAGAGCGGGAAGCCCGATACGAGCAGTACTTC. This sequence encodes CASVVEREARYEQYF.

This clonotype was observed a few times. V is TRBV4-2 and J is TRBJ2-1; D not certain. The CDR3 length is 16 residues. V was clipped by 0 bases and J by 2 bases, with 11 bases between them. Germline V lookup: CDR1 LGHNA, CDR2 YNFKEQ. The CDR3 DNA sequence: TGTGCCAGCAGCCAAGAAGGAAGTGGTGCCTACAATGAGCAGTTCTTC. This sequence encodes CASSQEGSGAYNEQFF.

This chain uses TRBV3-1 with TRBJ1-4, with 7 positions matching TRBD1. Losses at the gene ends were 2 bases for V and 0 bases for J; bases not matched to a gene: 6. Germline CDR1 is LGHDT and CDR2 is YNNKEL (reference sequence). CDR3 size: 17 residues. The CDR3 sequence: CASSQTTGPATNEKLFF. The CDR3 DNA sequence: TGTGCCAGCAGCCAAACGACAGGGCCCGCAACTAATGAAAAACTGTTTTTT.

V usage is TRBV7-9 and J usage is TRBJ1-1; TRBD1 matches at 8 bases. The CDR3 extends over 15 amino acids. Germline CDR1 is SEHNR and CDR2 is FQNEAQ (reference sequence). J lost 1 base, V lost 5 bases, and 6 bases had no gene match. The CDR3 DNA follows: TGTGCCAGCAGCAACCACAGGGGGGCGAACACTGAAGCTTTCTTT. Protein sequence: CASSNHRGANTEAFF.

This clonotype was seen a single time. The J gene is TRBJ2-5, the V gene TRBV29-1; 8 bases are a match to TRBD1. CDR1 SQVTM and CDR2 ANQGSEA come from the germline V gene. V trimming: 4 bases; J trimming: 5 bases; junction bases outside the gene matches: 15. This CDR3 comprises 16 residues. The CDR3 protein is CSVGEVAGGDLETQYF. The CDR3 region has the DNA TGCAGCGTTGGGGAAGTGGCAGGGGGCGACTTGGAGACCCAGTACTTC.

The chain combines TRBV7-9 with TRBJ2-1; perhaps TRBD2 as D (6 bases). The CDR3 length is 15 residues. Germline CDR1 SEHNR, CDR2 FQNEAQ (reference sequence). V shed 6 bases and J shed 4 bases, with 16 bases lying between them. CDR3: CASSNPPEGYNEQFF. In DNA, the CDR3 is TGTGCCAGCAGTAATCCTCCGGAGGGGTACAATGAGCAGTTCTTC.

This clonotype came up a few times. The rearrangement uses TRBV5-1 and TRBJ2-5, with D tentatively TRBD1 (6 bases). CDR3 length equals 14 residues. Trimming stripped 2 bases from V and 2 bases from J, with 10 bases between. The V gene's germline CDR1 is SGHRS and CDR2 YFSETQ. CDR3 protein: CASSFRGWQETQYF. The CDR3, as DNA: TGCGCCAGCAGCTTTAGGGGGTGGCAAGAGACCCAGTACTTC.

The V and J genes are TRBV24-1 and TRBJ2-1, with D possibly called TRBD1 or TRBD2 (5 bases each). The ends were cut back, 2 bases at V and 6 bases at J, with 7 bases in the middle. The germline V gene encodes CDR1 KGHDR and CDR2 SFDVKD. This CDR3 comprises 13 residues. The CDR3 nucleotides are TGTGCCACCAGTGATTGGGACGGCAATGAGCAGTTCTTC. Translation: CATSDWDGNEQFF.

The gene calls are TRBV12-3 or TRBV12-4 and TRBJ2-5; D is unclear. The CDR3 has 13 residues. The V and J ends lost 4 bases and 4 bases respectively, with 10 bases between them. The CDR3 reads CASSSTLGETQYF. The CDR3 DNA reads as TGTGCCAGCAGTTCAACCCTGGGAGAGACCCAGTACTTC.

The chain combines TRBV7-2 with TRBJ2-2, with D hard to call. The CDR3 length is 14 residues. Trimming pared 5 bases from V and 0 bases from J, leaving 7 bases between. Per germline, CDR1 SGHTA and CDR2 FQGNSA. The CDR3 nucleotides read TGTGCCAGCAGCCGCGAGTCGAACACCGGGGAGCTGTTTTTT. It translates to CASSRESNTGELFF.

The chain couples TRBV20-1 to TRBJ2-7, with D possibly TRBD1 on 7 matching bases. Germline lookup yields CDR1 DFQATT and CDR2 SNEGSKA (reference sequence). The germline V and J ends were trimmed by 6 bases and 3 bases, with 18 bases remaining between them. The CDR3 extends over 14 amino acids. CDR3 sequence: CSAIQGGPNYEQYF. The CDR3 nucleotides are TGCAGTGCCATCCAGGGGGGACCCAACTACGAGCAGTACTTC.

This chain uses TRBV11-1 with TRBJ1-1, with D maybe TRBD1 (6 bases). The V gene lost 1 base and the J gene lost 1 base, with 25 bases spanning the gap. This CDR3 region has 20 residues. CDR1 is SGHAT, CDR2 FQDESV, per germline (reference sequence). This chain's CDR3 is CASSLVPSRDKVWGNTEAFF. CDR3 nucleotide sequence: TGTGCCAGCAGCTTAGTCCCGTCCCGGGACAAGGTGTGGGGGAACACTGAAGCTTTCTTT.

This rearrangement joins TRBV12-3 or TRBV12-4 to TRBJ2-2; TRBD2 aligns across 7 bases. The CDR3 extends over 13 amino acids. J lost 6 bases, V lost 6 bases, and 4 bases had no gene match. CDR3 nucleotide sequence: TGTGCCAGCAGGATTACTAGCGCCGGGGAGCTGTTTTTT. Translation gives CASRITSAGELFF.

This clonotype was counted a single time. The CDR3 DNA is TGTGCCAGCAGCCAAAATGGCGGGGAGGAAGGTCGACAAGAGACCCAGTACTTC. Protein product: CASSQNGGEEGRQETQYF. V gene TRBV3-1 combines with J gene TRBJ2-5; tentative D call: TRBD2 (6 bases). This CDR3 is 18 amino acids long. Per germline, CDR1 LGHDT and CDR2 YNNKEL (reference sequence). V was cut by 2 bases and J by 2 bases, with 21 bases left in between.

The V call is TRBV10-3, the J call TRBJ2-3; D is unresolved. Between the trimmed V and J ends, which lost 2 bases and 2 bases, there was a span of 8 bases. CDR3 length equals 14 residues. Per germline, CDR1 ENHRY and CDR2 SYGVKD. In nucleotides, the CDR3 is TGTGCCATCAGTGAGGGCAGCTACACAGATACGCAGTATTTT. Encoded protein: CAISEGSYTDTQYF.

The chain joins TRBV5-1 to TRBJ2-3, with 10 bases identical to TRBD2. The CDR3 covers 17 residues. The germline gives CDR1 SGHRS, CDR2 YFSETQ. J was trimmed by 6 bases and V by 0 bases; bases with no gene match: 10. The chain's CDR3 is CASSLAVKGLATDTQYF. DNA for the CDR3: TGCGCCAGCAGCTTGGCCGTAAAGGGACTAGCGACTGATACGCAGTATTTT.

This chain uses TRBV12-5 with TRBJ1-4; no definite D call. The CDR3 is 13 residues long. Germline loops: CDR1 LGHNT, CDR2 FRNRAP. V was trimmed by 1 base and J by 4 bases, leaving 4 bases between them. CDR3 nucleotide sequence: TGTGCTAGTGGTTTGGGAGTTAATGAAAAACTGTTTTTT. Its translation is CASGLGVNEKLFF.

The J gene is TRBJ2-5, the V gene TRBV11-3; 7 nucleotides match TRBD2. CDR3 length: 14 residues. The V and J ends lost 5 bases and 1 base, in that order; junction bases with no gene match: 4. CDR1 and CDR2 (germline): SGHNT, YENEEA. CDR3 amino acids: CASSPRESQETQYF. DNA for the CDR3: TGTGCCAGCAGCCCGCGGGAGTCCCAAGAGACCCAGTACTTC. Looking up the rest from reference TRBV11-3 and TRBJ2-5 gives the full variable domain: EAGVVQSPRYKIIEKKQPVAFWCNPISGHNTLYWYLQNLGQGPELLIRYENEEAVDDSQLPKDRFSAERLKGVDSTLKIQPAELGDSAVYLCASSPRESQETQYFGPGTRLLVL.

This chain links TRBV6-5 with TRBJ1-2; D is uncertain. The V end was cut by 0 bases, the J end by 7 bases, with 12 bases between. CDR3 size: 14 residues. Per the germline V gene, CDR1 is MNHEY and CDR2 is SVGAGI. The CDR3 protein is CASSYSADNTGYTF. The CDR3, as DNA: TGTGCCAGCAGTTACTCGGCAGATAATACTGGCTACACCTTC.

The chain joins TRBV20-1 to TRBJ2-1, with D tentatively TRBD1 or TRBD2 (5 bases each). The germline gives CDR1 DFQATT, CDR2 SNEGSKA (reference sequence). The CDR3 covers 14 residues. V gave up 6 bases and J gave up 4 bases, with 16 bases separating them. The CDR3 DNA sequence: TGCAGTGCAGACTTCCGGGACCGATACAATGAGCAGTTCTTC. Its translation: CSADFRDRYNEQFF.

The table lists this clonotype with a few counts. The rearrangement links TRBV7-2 to TRBJ2-1; weak D call: TRBD2 (6 bases). The CDR3 is 13 residues long. Germline assignment: CDR1 SGHTA and CDR2 FQGNSA. With 5 bases removed from V and 10 bases from J, the gap between germline ends came to 15 bases. CDR3 in DNA: TGTGCCAGCAGCATTACGGGAGAGCGGGAGCAGTTCTTC. This gives the protein CASSITGEREQFF.

This sequence joins TRBV7-9 and TRBJ2-5, with 7 bases fitting TRBD2. The CDR3 has 13 amino acids. Unmatched junction bases numbered 5, after V lost 5 bases and J lost 5 bases. Germline loops: CDR1 SEHNR, CDR2 FQNEAQ (reference sequence). The CDR3: CASSPPGGETQYF. CDR3 nucleotide sequence: TGTGCCAGCAGCCCCCCCGGGGGGGAGACCCAGTACTTC.